The 16 T cell receptor beta chains given below trace back to one sample, sequenced in a study of vaccination and CD4 T cells after COVID-19. Oncomine TCR Beta short-read sequencing was applied to DNA from cultured CD4+ T cells. MiXCR, applied by TCRdb to the PCR reads, yields one record per CDR3 protein. This sample carries just under 20,000 distinct CDR3 sequences, 67% of them seen once, and the ten largest clones take over 6%. Their antigen targets remain unknown. Stated treatment: roughly nine-day PBMC culture with coronavirus spike peptide pools or control peptides (ViraFEST assay). Sequencing was carried out using CD4+ T cells from blood, cultured in vitro. The receptor source for this set is a human donor who had recovered from COVID-19.

The J gene is TRBJ1-3, the V gene TRBV25-1; TRBD1 matches 8 bases. The CDR3 consists of 15 residues. V trimming: 3 bases; J trimming: 0 bases; junction bases outside the gene matches: 1. Looked up from germline, CDR1 is MGHDK and CDR2 is SYGVNS. CDR3 sequence: CASSDRGLSGNTIYF. The CDR3 DNA reads as TGTGCCAGCAGTGACAGGGGGCTCTCTGGAAACACCATATATTTT.

This clonotype showed up just a few times. The CDR3 here is CASSYSSWGRIQETQYF. DNA for the CDR3: TGTGCCAGCAGTTACTCGAGCTGGGGACGGATCCAAGAGACCCAGTACTTC. The chain recombines TRBV6-5 with TRBJ2-5; either TRBD1 or TRBD2 may fit D (5 bases each). With 0 bases removed from V and 1 base from J, the gap between germline ends came to 15 bases. Per germline, CDR1 MNHEY and CDR2 SVGAGI. This CDR3 spans 17 amino acids.

The chain combines TRBV7-8 with TRBJ1-2; D not resolved. V was pared by 1 base and J by 4 bases, with 7 bases between. This CDR3 has 13 amino acids. The germline CDR1 and CDR2 sequences are SGHVS and FQNEAQ. This chain's CDR3 is CASSLDRSYGYTF. CDR3 bases: TGTGCCAGCAGCTTAGACAGAAGCTATGGCTACACCTTC. The full variable domain, with the rest looked up from reference TRBV7-8 and TRBJ1-2, is GAGVSQSPRYKVAKRGQDVALRCDPISGHVSLFWYQQALGQGPEFLTYFQNEAQLDKSGLPSDRFFAERPEGSVSTLKIQRTQQEDSAVYLCASSLDRSYGYTFGSGTRLTVV.

This clonotype appeared a few times. CDR3 DNA sequence: TGTGCCAGCAGTTACAACCATGGAAACACCATATATTTT. Amino acids: CASSYNHGNTIYF. The rearrangement uses TRBV6-5 and TRBJ1-3, with no clear D. Trimming stripped 2 bases from V and 3 bases from J, with 5 bases between. Germline CDR1 is MNHEY and CDR2 is SVGAGI. This CDR3 region has 13 residues.

The chain uses TRBV7-2 and TRBJ1-1; no clear D gene. The CDR3 runs to 13 residues. Germline V gene sequence: CDR1 SGHTA, CDR2 FQGNSA. The ends were cut back, 5 bases at V and 3 bases at J, with 10 bases in the middle. CDR3 sequence reads: CASSPGSYTEAFF. As DNA, the CDR3 is TGTGCCAGCAGCCCGGGATCCTACACTGAAGCTTTCTTT.

The sample holds one count of this clonotype. The chain employs TRBV29-1 and TRBJ2-3; TRBD2 is a possible D gene (5 bases). Trimming pared 7 bases from V and 5 bases from J, leaving 13 bases between. This CDR3 region has 12 residues. The germline V gene has CDR1 SQVTM and CDR2 ANQGSEA. CDR3 nucleotides: TGCAGCGCCGGCAGCGGTGAAGATACGCAGTATTTT. Translation: CSAGSGEDTQYF.

The genes are TRBV7-2 and TRBJ1-5; D gene unclear. CDR1 is SGHTA and CDR2 is FQGNSA in the germline V gene. V gave up 3 bases and J gave up 2 bases, with 8 bases separating them. The CDR3 is made up of 14 amino acids. This chain's CDR3 is CASSLMMGNQPQHF. The DNA of the CDR3 is TGTGCCAGCAGCTTGATGATGGGCAATCAGCCCCAGCATTTT.

This sequence joins TRBV6-2 or TRBV6-3 and TRBJ1-1, with D perhaps TRBD1 (5 bases). Germline CDR1 reads MNHEY; CDR2 reads SVGEGT. The CDR3 contains 15 residues. V was shortened by 5 bases and J by 4 bases, with 17 bases between the two germline ends. The CDR3 protein is CASSPQSGLGTEAFF. DNA of the CDR3: TGTGCCAGCAGTCCCCAATCAGGGTTGGGCACTGAAGCTTTCTTT.

The chain carries TRBV18 and TRBJ1-1; the match to TRBD1 covers 10 bases. J was trimmed by 0 bases and V by 5 bases; bases with no gene match: 3. CDR1 is KGHSH and CDR2 is LQKENI in the germline V gene. The CDR3 is made up of 15 amino acids. The CDR3 bases are TGTGCCAGCTCAGGGACAGGGGCCATGAACACTGAAGCTTTCTTT. It specifies CASSGTGAMNTEAFF.

The V gene is TRBV6-1, the J gene TRBJ1-1, with 8 bases identical to TRBD1. After removal of 6 bases from V and 2 bases from J, the junction contained 14 bases not matched to a gene. Germline V gene lookup returns CDR1 MNHNS and CDR2 SASEGT. The CDR3 runs to 17 residues. The CDR3 region is CASRPRQGNSGNTEAFF. DNA of the CDR3: TGTGCCAGCAGGCCCCGACAGGGGAATAGCGGAAACACTGAAGCTTTCTTT.

The chain recombines TRBV7-2 with TRBJ1-2, with D unresolved. The CDR3 has 14 residues. Per the germline V gene, CDR1 is SGHTA and CDR2 is FQGNSA. V was pared by 1 base and J by 8 bases, with 14 bases between. The CDR3 is CASSLVGPSGGYTF. The CDR3 bases are TGTGCCAGCAGCTTAGTAGGCCCGAGTGGAGGCTACACCTTC.

J is TRBJ1-2 and V is TRBV29-1; 10 positions agree with TRBD1. The CDR3 covers 17 residues. Germline trimming cut 3 bases from V and 2 bases from J; bases unmatched to any gene: 12. Per germline, CDR1 SQVTM and CDR2 ANQGSEA. CDR3 coding DNA: TGCAGCGTTGAGTTCCGGGACAGGGGACACAAGAACTATGGCTACACCTTC. It translates to CSVEFRDRGHKNYGYTF.

V and J are TRBV25-1 and TRBJ1-1; D is undetermined. Deletions cut 1 base from V and 1 base from J, with 13 bases between. The V gene's germline CDR1 is MGHDK and CDR2 SYGVNS. The CDR3 totals 16 residues. CDR3 in amino acids: CASSEWAISTNTEAFF. In nucleotides, the CDR3 is TGTGCCAGCAGTGAATGGGCGATTTCCACGAACACTGAAGCTTTCTTT.

The genes are TRBV6-1 and TRBJ1-6; D unresolved. V lost 6 bases to trimming and J lost 0 bases, with 6 bases between them. From germline, CDR1 is MNHNS and CDR2 SASEGT. The CDR3 loop spans 14 amino acids. CDR3 sequence: CASSRLSYNSPLHF. In DNA form, the CDR3 reads TGTGCCAGCAGCCGTCTCTCCTATAATTCACCCCTCCACTTT.

V and J are TRBV2 and TRBJ2-5; TRBD2 agrees at 8 bases. Germline-derived CDR1 and CDR2 are SNHLY and FYNNEI. This CDR3 region has 14 residues. With 7 bases clipped from V and 2 bases from J, the junction kept 6 bases outside the gene matches. CDR3 protein: CASTPAGAQETQYF. Here the CDR3 DNA reads TGTGCCAGCACTCCAGCGGGAGCGCAAGAGACCCAGTACTTC.

This clonotype was counted only a few times. DNA of the CDR3: TGTGCCAGCAGCTTTCAAGGGAATCAGCCCCAGCATTTT. Amino acids: CASSFQGNQPQHF. The chain employs TRBV7-2 and TRBJ1-5; D ambiguous. The CDR3 sequence is 13 residues long. CDR1 SGHTA and CDR2 FQGNSA come from the germline V gene. Trimming cost V 3 bases and J 4 bases, with 7 bases left between them. Based on the CDR3 plus reference TRBV7-2 and TRBJ1-5, the full variable domain is GAGVSQSPSNKVTEKGKDVELRCDPISGHTALYWYRQSLGQGLEFLIYFQGNSAPDKSGLPSDRFSAERTGGSVSTLTIQRTQQEDSAVYLCASSFQGNQPQHFGDGTRLSIL.